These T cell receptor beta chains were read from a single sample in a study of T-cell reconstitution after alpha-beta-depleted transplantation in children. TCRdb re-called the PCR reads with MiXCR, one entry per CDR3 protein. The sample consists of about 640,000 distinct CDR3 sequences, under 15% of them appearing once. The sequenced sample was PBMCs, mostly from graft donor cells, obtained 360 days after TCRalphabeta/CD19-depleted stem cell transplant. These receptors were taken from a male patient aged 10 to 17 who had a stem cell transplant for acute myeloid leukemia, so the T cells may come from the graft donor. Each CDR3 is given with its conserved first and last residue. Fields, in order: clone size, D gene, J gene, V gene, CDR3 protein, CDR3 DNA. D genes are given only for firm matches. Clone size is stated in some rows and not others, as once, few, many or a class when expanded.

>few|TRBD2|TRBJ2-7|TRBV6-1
CASSGLAATYEQYF
TGTGCCAGCAGCGGTCTAGCGGCAACCTACGAGCAGTACTTC
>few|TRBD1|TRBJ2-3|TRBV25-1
CASSGRWTGGTDTQYF
TGTGCCAGCAGTGGGAGATGGACAGGGGGGACAGATACGCAGTATTTT
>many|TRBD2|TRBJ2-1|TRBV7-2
CASSLTTGGYNEQFF
TGTGCCAGCAGCTTAACTACGGGAGGGTACAATGAGCAGTTCTTC
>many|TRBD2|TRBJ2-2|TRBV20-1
CSAPGLAVPGELFF
TGCAGTGCTCCGGGACTAGCCGTCCCCGGGGAGCTGTTTTTT
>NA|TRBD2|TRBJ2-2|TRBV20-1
CSASRLAGGPGELFF
TGCAGTGCTAGCCGACTAGCGGGAGGCCCCGGGGAGCTGTTTTTT
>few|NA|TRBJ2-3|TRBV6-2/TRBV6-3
CASSYRQIRSTDTQYF
TGTGCCAGCAGTTACCGACAGATCCGTTCCACAGATACGCAGTATTTT
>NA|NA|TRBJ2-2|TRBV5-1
CASSLTEPASGELFF
TGCGCCAGCAGCTTAACGGAGCCAGCTAGCGGGGAGCTGTTTTTT
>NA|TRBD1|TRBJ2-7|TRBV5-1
CASSLGDRDYHEQYF
TGCGCCAGCAGCTTGGGGGACAGGGACTACCACGAGCAGTACTTC
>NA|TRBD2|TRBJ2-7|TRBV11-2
CASSWTSGPYEQYF
TGTGCCAGCAGCTGGACTAGCGGCCCCTACGAGCAGTACTTC
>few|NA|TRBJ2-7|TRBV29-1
CSVRQAYEQYF
TGCAGCGTCCGACAGGCCTACGAGCAGTACTTC
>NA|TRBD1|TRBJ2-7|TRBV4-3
CASSQTELGPGQLIYEQYF
TGCGCCAGCAGCCAGACCGAATTAGGGCCGGGACAGCTTATCTACGAGCAGTACTTC
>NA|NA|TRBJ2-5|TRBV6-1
CASRLLVQETQYF
TGTGCCAGCAGACTACTAGTTCAAGAGACCCAGTACTTC
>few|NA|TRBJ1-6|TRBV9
CASSPPGMSNSPLHF
TGTGCCAGCAGCCCCCCAGGGATGAGTAATTCACCCCTCCACTTT
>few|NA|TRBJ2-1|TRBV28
CASSLVERSSYNEQFF
TGTGCCAGCAGTCTCGTTGAGAGGAGCTCCTACAATGAGCAGTTCTTC
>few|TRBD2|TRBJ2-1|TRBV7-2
CASSLAWTSGSVWNEQFF
TGTGCCAGCAGCTTAGCGTGGACTAGCGGGAGTGTGTGGAATGAGCAGTTCTTC
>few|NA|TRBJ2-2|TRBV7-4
CASSYLNFFARATRGPANTGELFF
TGTGCCAGCAGCTACCTAAATTTTTTTGCCAGGGCGACCAGGGGCCCCGCGAACACCGGGGAGCTGTTTTTT
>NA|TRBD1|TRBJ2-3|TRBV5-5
CASDPRQGFTDTQYF
TGTGCCAGCGATCCTCGACAGGGGTTCACAGATACGCAGTATTTT
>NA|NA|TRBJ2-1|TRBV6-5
CASSYGTLRENEQFF
TGTGCCAGCAGTTACGGGACTCTCCGTGAAAATGAGCAGTTCTTC
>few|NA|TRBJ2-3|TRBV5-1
CASSPPGFDTQYF
TGCGCCAGCAGCCCCCCGGGGTTTGATACGCAGTATTTT
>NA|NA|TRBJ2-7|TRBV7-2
CASSLETATYEQYF
TGTGCCAGCAGCTTAGAGACAGCCACTTACGAGCAGTACTTC
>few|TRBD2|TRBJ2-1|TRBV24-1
CATNFSGSSYNEQFF
TGTGCCACCAACTTCAGCGGGAGTAGCTACAATGAGCAGTTCTTC
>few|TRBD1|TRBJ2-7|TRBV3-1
CASSQGTGATYEQYF
TGTGCCAGCAGCCAAGGAACAGGGGCTACCTACGAGCAGTACTTC
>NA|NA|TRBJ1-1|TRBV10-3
CAISGENRVSQAFF
TGTGCCATCAGTGGAGAAAACAGGGTCTCTCAAGCTTTCTTT
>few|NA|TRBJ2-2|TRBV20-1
CSAFTGYTGELFF
TGCAGTGCTTTCACAGGGTACACCGGGGAGCTGTTTTTT
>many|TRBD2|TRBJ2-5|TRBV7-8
CASSSGLAGSLETQYF
TGTGCCAGCAGCTCCGGTCTAGCGGGATCTCTCGAGACCCAGTACTTC
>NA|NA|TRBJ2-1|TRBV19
CASSPPLADVSYNEQFF
TGTGCCAGTAGTCCACCCCTCGCGGATGTTTCCTACAATGAGCAGTTCTTC
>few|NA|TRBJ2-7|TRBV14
CASSQDLVDEQYF
TGTGCCAGCAGCCAAGATCTGGTGGATGAGCAGTACTTC
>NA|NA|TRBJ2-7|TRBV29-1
CSVETERVPYEQYF
TGCAGCGTTGAGACAGAGCGGGTACCCTACGAGCAGTACTTC
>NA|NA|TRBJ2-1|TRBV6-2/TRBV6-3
CASSPGLPVEQFF
TGTGCCAGCAGCCCGGGACTCCCTGTCGAGCAGTTCTTC
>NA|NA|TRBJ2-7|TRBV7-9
CASTFTEVGAFPYEQYF
TGTGCCAGCACCTTTACCGAGGTGGGGGCTTTTCCCTACGAGCAGTACTTC
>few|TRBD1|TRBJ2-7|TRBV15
CATHGQGVYEQYF
TGTGCCACCCACGGACAGGGCGTCTACGAGCAGTACTTC
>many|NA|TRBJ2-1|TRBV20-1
CSASFRPRGNEQFF
TGCAGTGCTAGTTTTCGACCCCGGGGTAATGAGCAGTTCTTC
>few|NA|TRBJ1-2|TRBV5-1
CASSFRRDGYTF
TGCGCCAGCAGCTTCCGGAGGGACGGCTACACCTTC
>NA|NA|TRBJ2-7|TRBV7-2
CASSHATGLTYEQYF
TGTGCCAGCAGCCATGCGACAGGCCTTACCTACGAGCAGTACTTC
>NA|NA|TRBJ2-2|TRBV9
CASSEGPTNTGELFF
TGTGCCAGCAGCGAGGGACCAACTAACACCGGGGAGCTGTTTTTT
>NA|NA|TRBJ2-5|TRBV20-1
CSAKRAGTLETQYF
TGCAGTGCTAAAAGAGCTGGGACTTTAGAGACCCAGTACTTC
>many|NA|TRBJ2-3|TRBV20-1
CSAREGGNTPTDTQYF
TGCAGTGCTAGAGAGGGCGGGAACACCCCCACAGATACGCAGTATTTT
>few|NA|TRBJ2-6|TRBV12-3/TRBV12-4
CASSSSANVLTF
TGTGCCAGCAGTTCTTCTGCCAACGTCCTGACTTTC
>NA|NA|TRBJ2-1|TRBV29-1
CSYSGYYNEQFF
TGCAGCTACTCCGGGTACTACAATGAGCAGTTCTTC
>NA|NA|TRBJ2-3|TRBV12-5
CASGLTVSTDTQYF
TGTGCTAGTGGTTTAACAGTTAGCACAGATACGCAGTATTTT
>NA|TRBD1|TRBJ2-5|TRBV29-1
CSVGGQGEETQYF
TGCAGCGTTGGAGGACAGGGAGAAGAGACCCAGTACTTC
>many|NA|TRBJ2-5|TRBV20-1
CSAREPGRVETQYF
TGCAGTGCTAGAGAACCAGGGCGGGTGGAGACCCAGTACTTC
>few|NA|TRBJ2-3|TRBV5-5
CASSSRDTRTDTQYF
TGTGCCAGCAGCAGCCGGGACACCCGCACAGATACGCAGTATTTT